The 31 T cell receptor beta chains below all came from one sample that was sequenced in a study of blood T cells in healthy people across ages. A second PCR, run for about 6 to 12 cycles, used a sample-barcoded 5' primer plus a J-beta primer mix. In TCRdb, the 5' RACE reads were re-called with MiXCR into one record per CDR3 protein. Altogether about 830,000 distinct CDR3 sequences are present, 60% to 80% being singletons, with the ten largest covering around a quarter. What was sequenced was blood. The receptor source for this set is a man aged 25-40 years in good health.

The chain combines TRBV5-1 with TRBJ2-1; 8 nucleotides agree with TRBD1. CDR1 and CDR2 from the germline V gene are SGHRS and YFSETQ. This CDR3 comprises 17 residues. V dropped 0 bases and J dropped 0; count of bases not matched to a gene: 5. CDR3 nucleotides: TGCGCCAGCAGCTTGGAGCAGGGGGCCAACTCCTACAATGAGCAGTTCTTC. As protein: CASSLEQGANSYNEQFF.

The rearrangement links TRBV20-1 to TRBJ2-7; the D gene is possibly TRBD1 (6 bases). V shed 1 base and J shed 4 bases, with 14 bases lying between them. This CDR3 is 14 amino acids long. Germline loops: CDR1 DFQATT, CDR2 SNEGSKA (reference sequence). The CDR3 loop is CSARVDTGRYEQYF. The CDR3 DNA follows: TGCAGTGCTAGAGTCGATACAGGGCGGTACGAGCAGTACTTC.

CDR3: CASSYEDRAYNEQFF. In DNA, the CDR3 is TGTGCCAGCAGTTACGAGGACAGGGCCTACAATGAGCAGTTCTTC. The V gene is TRBV6-5, the J gene TRBJ2-1; TRBD1 matches 8 bases. V shed 2 bases and J 2 bases; nucleotides not matched to a gene: 2. Germline loops: CDR1 MNHEY, CDR2 SVGAGI. CDR3 length: 15 residues.

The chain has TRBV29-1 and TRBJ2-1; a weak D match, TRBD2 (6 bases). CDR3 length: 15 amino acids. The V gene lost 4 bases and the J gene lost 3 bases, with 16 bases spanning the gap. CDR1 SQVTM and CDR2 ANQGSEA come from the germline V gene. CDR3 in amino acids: CSVAAERSGYNEQFF. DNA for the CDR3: TGCAGCGTTGCCGCAGAGCGTAGCGGCTACAATGAGCAGTTCTTC.

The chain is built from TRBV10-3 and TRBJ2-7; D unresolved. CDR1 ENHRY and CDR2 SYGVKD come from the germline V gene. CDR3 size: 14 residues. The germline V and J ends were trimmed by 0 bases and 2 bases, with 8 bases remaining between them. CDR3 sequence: CAISESRGTYEQYF. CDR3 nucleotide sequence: TGTGCCATCAGTGAGTCGCGAGGCACCTACGAGCAGTACTTC.

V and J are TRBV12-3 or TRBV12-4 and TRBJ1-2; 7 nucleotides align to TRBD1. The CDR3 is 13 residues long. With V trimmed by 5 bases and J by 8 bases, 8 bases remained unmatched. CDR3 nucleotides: TGTGCCAGCAGTCAGACAGGGATCAGGGGCTACACCTTC. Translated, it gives CASSQTGIRGYTF.

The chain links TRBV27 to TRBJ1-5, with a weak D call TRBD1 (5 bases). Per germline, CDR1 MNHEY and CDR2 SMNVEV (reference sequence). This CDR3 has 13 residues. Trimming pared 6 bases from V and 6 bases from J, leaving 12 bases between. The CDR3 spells CASSQGAPQPQHF. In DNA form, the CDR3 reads TGTGCCAGCAGCCAAGGGGCGCCTCAGCCCCAGCATTTT.

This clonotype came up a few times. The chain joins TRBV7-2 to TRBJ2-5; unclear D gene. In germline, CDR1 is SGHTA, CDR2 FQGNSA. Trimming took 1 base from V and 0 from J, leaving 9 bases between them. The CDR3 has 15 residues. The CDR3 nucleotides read TGTGCCAGCAGCTTAGATGGCCAGTACCAAGAGACCCAGTACTTC. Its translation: CASSLDGQYQETQYF.

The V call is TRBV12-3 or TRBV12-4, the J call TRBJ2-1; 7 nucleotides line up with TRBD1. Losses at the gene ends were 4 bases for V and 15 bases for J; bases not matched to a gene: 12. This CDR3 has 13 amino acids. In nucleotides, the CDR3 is TGTGCCAGCAGTTCCGAATCCGGGACAGCCACGTTCTTC. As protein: CASSSESGTATFF.

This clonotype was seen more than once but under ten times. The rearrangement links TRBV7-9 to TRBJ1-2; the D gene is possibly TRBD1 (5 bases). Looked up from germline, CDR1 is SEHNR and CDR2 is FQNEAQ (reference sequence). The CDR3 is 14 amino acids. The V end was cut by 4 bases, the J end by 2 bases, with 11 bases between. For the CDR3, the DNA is TGTGCCAGCAGCTACCAGGGTTCGAACTATGGCTACACCTTC. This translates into CASSYQGSNYGYTF.

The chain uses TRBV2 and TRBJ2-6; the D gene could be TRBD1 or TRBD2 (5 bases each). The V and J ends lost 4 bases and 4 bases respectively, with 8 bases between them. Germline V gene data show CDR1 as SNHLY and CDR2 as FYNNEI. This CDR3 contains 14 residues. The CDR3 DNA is TGTGCCAGCAGTGGAGGGGTCGGGGCCAACGTCCTGACTTTC. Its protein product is CASSGGVGANVLTF. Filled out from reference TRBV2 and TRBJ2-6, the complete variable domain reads EPEVTQTPSHQVTQMGQEVILRCVPISNHLYFYWYRQILGQKVEFLVSFYNNEISEKSEIFDDQFSVERPDGSNFTLKIRSTKLEDSAMYFCASSGGVGANVLTFGAGSRLTVL.

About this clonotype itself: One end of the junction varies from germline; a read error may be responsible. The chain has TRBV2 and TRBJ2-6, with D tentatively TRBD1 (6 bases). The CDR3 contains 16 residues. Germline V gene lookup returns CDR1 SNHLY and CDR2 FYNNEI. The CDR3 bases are TGTGCTAGCAGCGACAGGAGAAACTCTGGGGCCAACGTCCTGACTTTC. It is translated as CASSDRRNSGANVLTF.

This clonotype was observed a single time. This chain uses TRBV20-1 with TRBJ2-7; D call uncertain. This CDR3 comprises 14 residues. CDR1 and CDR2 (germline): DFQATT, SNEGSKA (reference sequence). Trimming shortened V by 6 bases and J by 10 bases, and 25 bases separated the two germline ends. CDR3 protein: CSATNHFRSQVQYF. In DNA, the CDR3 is TGCAGTGCGACCAACCACTTCCGCAGTCAAGTCCAGTACTTC.

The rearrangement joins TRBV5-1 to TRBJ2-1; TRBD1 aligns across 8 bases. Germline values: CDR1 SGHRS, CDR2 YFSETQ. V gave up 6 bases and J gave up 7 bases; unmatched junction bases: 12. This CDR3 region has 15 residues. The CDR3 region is CASTAQGDVWNEQFF. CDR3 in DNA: TGCGCCAGCACCGCACAGGGGGATGTTTGGAATGAGCAGTTCTTC. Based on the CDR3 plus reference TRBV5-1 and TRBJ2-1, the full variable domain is KAGVTQTPRYLIKTRGQQVTLSCSPISGHRSVSWYQQTPGQGLQFLFEYFSETQRNKGNFPGRFSGRQFSNSRSEMNVSTLELGDSALYLCASTAQGDVWNEQFFGPGTRLTVL.

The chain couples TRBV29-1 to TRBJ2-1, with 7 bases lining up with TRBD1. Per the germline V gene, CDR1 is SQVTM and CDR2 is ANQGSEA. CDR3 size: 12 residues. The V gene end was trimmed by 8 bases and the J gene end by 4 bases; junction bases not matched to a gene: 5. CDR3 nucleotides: TGCAGCCCGGGGACAGTATACAATGAGCAGTTCTTC. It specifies CSPGTVYNEQFF.

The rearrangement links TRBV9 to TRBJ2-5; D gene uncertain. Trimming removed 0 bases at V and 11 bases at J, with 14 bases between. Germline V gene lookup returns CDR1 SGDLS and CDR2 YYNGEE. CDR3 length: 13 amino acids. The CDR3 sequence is CASSVGSDNEQYF. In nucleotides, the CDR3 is TGTGCCAGCAGCGTAGGGAGTGACAATGAGCAGTACTTC.

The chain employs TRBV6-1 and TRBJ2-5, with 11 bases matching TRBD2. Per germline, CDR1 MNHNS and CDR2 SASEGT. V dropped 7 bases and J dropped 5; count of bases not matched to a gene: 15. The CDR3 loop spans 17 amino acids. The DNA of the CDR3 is TGTGCCAGCATCCCCGATTCACTAGCGGGGGTCGGTGAGACCCAGTACTTC. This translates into CASIPDSLAGVGETQYF.

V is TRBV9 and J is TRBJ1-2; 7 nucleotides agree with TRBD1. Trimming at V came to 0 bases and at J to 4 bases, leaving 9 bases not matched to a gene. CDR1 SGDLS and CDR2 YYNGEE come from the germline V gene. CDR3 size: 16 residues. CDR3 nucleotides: TGTGCCAGCAGCGTAGTCCCAGGGGGTGGTAGCTATGGCTACACCTTC. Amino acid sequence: CASSVVPGGGSYGYTF.

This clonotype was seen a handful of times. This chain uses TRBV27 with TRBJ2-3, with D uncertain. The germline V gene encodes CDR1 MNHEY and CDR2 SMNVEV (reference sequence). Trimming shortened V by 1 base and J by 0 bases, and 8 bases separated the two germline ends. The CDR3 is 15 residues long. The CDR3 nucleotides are TGTGCCAGCAGTTTATTCTTCCGAAGCACAGATACGCAGTATTTT. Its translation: CASSLFFRSTDTQYF.

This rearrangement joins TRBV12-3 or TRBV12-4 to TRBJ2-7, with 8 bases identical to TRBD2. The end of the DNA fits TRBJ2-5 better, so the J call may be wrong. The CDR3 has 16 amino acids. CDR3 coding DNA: TGTGCCAGCAGTTTATCCCAGCGGGGGCGAGGAGAGACCCAGTACTTC. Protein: CASSLSQRGRGETQYF.

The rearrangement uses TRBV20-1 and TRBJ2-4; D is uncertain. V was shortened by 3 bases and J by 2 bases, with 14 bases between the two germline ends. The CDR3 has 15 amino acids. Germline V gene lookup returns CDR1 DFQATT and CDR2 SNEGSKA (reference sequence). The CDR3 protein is CSARAQVRTKNIQYF. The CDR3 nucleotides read TGCAGTGCTAGGGCCCAGGTGCGGACCAAAAACATTCAGTACTTC.

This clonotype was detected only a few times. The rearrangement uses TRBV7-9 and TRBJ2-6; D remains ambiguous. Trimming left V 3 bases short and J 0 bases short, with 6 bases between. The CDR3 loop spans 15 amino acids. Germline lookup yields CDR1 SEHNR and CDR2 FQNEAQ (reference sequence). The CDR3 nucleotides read TGTGCCAGCAGCTTTAGGTTCTCTGGGGCCAACGTCCTGACTTTC. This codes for CASSFRFSGANVLTF.

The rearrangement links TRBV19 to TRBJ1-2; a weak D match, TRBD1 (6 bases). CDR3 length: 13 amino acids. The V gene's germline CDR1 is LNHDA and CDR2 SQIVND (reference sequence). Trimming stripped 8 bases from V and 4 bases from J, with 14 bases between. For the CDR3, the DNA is TGTGCCAGTCGACCGGACAGCGTCTATGGCTACACCTTC. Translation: CASRPDSVYGYTF. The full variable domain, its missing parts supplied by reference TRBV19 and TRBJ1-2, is DGGITQSPKYLFRKEGQNVTLSCEQNLNHDAMYWYRQDPGQGLRLIYYSQIVNDFQKGDIAEGYSVSREKKESFPLTVTSAQKNPTAFYLCASRPDSVYGYTFGSGTRLTVV.

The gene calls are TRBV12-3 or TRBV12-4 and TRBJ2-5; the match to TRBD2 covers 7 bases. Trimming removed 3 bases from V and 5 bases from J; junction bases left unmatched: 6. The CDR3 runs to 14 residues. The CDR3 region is CASSLGGTPETQYF. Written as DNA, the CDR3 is TGTGCCAGCAGTTTGGGGGGGACCCCTGAGACCCAGTACTTC.

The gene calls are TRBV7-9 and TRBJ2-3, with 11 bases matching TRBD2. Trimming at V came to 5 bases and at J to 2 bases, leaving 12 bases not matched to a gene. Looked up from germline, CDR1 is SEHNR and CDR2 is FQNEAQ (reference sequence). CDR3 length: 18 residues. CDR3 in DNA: TGTGCCAGCAGCCAACACACCGGGACTAGCGGAAACACAGATACGCAGTATTTT. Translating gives CASSQHTGTSGNTDTQYF.

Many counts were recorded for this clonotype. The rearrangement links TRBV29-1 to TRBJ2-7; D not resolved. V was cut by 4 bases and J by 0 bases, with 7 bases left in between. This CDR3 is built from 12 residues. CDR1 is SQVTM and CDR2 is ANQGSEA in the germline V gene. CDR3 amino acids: CSVAANSYEQYF. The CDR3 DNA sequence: TGCAGCGTTGCAGCCAACTCCTACGAGCAGTACTTC.

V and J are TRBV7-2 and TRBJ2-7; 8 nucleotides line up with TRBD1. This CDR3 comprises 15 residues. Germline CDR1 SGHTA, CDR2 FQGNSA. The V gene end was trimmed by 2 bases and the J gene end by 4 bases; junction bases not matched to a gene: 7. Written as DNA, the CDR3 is TGTGCCAGCAGCTTACGGACAGGGACGGTGTACGAGCAGTACTTC. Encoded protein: CASSLRTGTVYEQYF.

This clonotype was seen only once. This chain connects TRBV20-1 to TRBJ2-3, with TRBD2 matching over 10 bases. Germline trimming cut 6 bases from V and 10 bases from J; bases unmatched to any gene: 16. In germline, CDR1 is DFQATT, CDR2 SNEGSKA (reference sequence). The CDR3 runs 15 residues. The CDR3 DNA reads TGCAGTGCCCAGAAGGCGGCTAGCGGGGGTGGGGCGCAGTATTTT. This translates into CSAQKAASGGGAQYF.

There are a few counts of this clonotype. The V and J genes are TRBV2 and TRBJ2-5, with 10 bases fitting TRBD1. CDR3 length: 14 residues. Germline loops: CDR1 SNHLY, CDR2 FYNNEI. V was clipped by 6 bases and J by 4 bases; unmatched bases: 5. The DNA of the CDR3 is TGTGCCAGCAGCCCCGGGACAGGGGTAGAGACCCAGTACTTC. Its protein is CASSPGTGVETQYF.

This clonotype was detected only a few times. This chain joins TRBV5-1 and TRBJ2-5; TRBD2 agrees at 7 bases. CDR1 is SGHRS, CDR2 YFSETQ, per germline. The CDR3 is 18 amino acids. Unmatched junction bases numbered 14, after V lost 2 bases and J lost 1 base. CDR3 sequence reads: CASSFPVDPAGSQETQYF. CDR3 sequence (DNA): TGCGCCAGCAGCTTCCCAGTCGACCCAGCGGGGAGCCAAGAGACCCAGTACTTC.

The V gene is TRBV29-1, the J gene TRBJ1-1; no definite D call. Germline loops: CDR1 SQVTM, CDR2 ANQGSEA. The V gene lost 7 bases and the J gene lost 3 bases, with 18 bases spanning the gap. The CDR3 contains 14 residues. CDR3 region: CSAPPLGVDTEAFF. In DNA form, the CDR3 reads TGCAGCGCTCCTCCACTAGGCGTCGACACTGAAGCTTTCTTT. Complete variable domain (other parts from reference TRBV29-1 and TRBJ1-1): SAVISQKPSRDICQRGTSLTIQCQVDSQVTMMFWYRQQPGQSLTLIATANQGSEATYESGFVIDKFPISRPNLTFSTLTVSNMSPEDSSIYLCSAPPLGVDTEAFFGQGTRLTVV.